Listed below are T cell receptor beta chains from one sample, sequenced in a study of cytomegalovirus exposure and HLA in healthy donors. TCRdb keeps only in-frame clones here, not all; method: immunoSEQ multiplex PCR. Here the sample spans roughly 150,000 clones, around 84% being singletons. The sample consisted of PBMCs. The receptors come from a man aged 30 to 39 in good health and CMV-seropositive. CDR3s include the opening cysteine and the closing phenylalanine or tryptophan. The D gene is left open where the match is weak. Some rows mark clone size as missing; the rest say once, few, many or name a class of expanded clone.

V: TRBV15
J: TRBJ2-1
size: .
D: TRBD1
length: 16
CDR3: CATSRGPTGTYNEQFF
DNA: TGTGCCACCAGCAGAGGCCCGACAGGGACCTACAATGAGCAGTTCTTC

V: TRBV7-9
J: TRBJ1-1
size: few
D: .
length: 12
CDR3: CASSPVNTEAFF
DNA: TGTGCCAGCAGCCCCGTTAACACTGAAGCTTTCTTT

V: TRBV5-6
J: TRBJ2-7
size: .
D: .
length: 14
CDR3: CASSLGLVDYEQYF
DNA: TGTGCCAGCAGCTTGGGACTAGTTGACTACGAGCAGTACTTC

V: TRBV19
J: TRBJ1-5
size: once
D: TRBD1
length: 15
CDR3: CASSHQGAVVVPQHF
DNA: TGTGCCAGTAGTCACCAGGGGGCGGTTGTTGTGCCCCAGCATTTT

V: TRBV15
J: TRBJ2-3
size: .
D: .
length: 13
CDR3: CATRGLDTDTQYF
DNA: TGTGCCACCAGGGGACTTGACACAGATACGCAGTATTTT

V: TRBV7-8
J: TRBJ1-3
size: .
D: .
length: 15
CDR3: CASNLAGRGTDTIYF
DNA: TGTGCCAGCAACTTAGCGGGCAGGGGAACGGACACCATATATTTT

V: TRBV6-1
J: TRBJ2-7
size: .
D: TRBD1
length: 13
CDR3: CASRLRDSYEQYF
DNA: TGTGCCAGCAGGCTAAGGGACAGCTACGAGCAGTACTTC

V: TRBV28
J: TRBJ1-1
size: .
D: TRBD1
length: 20
CDR3: CASSLFRPLRTGAWNTEAFF
DNA: TGTGCCAGCAGTTTATTCCGACCACTGAGGACAGGGGCTTGGAACACTGAAGCTTTCTTT

V: TRBV25-1
J: TRBJ2-1
size: .
D: .
length: 14
CDR3: CASSEYISYNEQFF
DNA: TGTGCCAGCAGTGAATATATTTCCTACAATGAGCAGTTCTTC

V: TRBV19
J: TRBJ2-1
size: .
D: TRBD2
length: 13
CDR3: CASSGGRVNEQFF
DNA: TGTGCCAGTAGTGGGGGGAGGGTGAATGAGCAGTTCTTC

V: TRBV28
J: TRBJ2-7
size: .
D: TRBD1
length: 14
CDR3: CASSPGQVTYEQYF
DNA: TGTGCCAGCAGTCCCGGACAGGTGACCTACGAGCAGTACTTC

V: TRBV6-5
J: TRBJ2-5
size: .
D: TRBD1
length: 13
CDR3: CASSYSTGETQYF
DNA: TGTGCCAGCAGTTACTCGACAGGGGAGACCCAGTACTTC

V: TRBV27
J: TRBJ2-5
size: .
D: .
length: 15
CDR3: CASSLIGRGQETQYF
DNA: TGTGCCAGCAGTTTAATTGGCAGGGGACAAGAGACCCAGTACTTC

V: TRBV5-4
J: TRBJ2-1
size: .
D: TRBD2
length: 14
CDR3: CASSFQLAEDEQFF
DNA: TGTGCCAGCAGCTTCCAACTAGCGGAGGATGAGCAGTTCTTC

V: TRBV7-9
J: TRBJ2-6
size: .
D: .
length: 18
CDR3: CSSSFGGATVYGANVLTF
DNA: TGTTCCAGCAGCTTTGGGGGGGCTACCGTCTACGGGGCCAACGTCCTGACTTTC

V: TRBV9
J: TRBJ1-1
size: few
D: .
length: 14
CDR3: CASSVRDTNTEAFF
DNA: TGTGCCAGCAGCGTTCGGGACACGAACACTGAAGCTTTCTTT

V: TRBV4-2
J: TRBJ2-1
size: .
D: TRBD2
length: 14
CDR3: CASSQEKRESEQFF
DNA: TGTGCCAGCAGCCAAGAGAAGCGGGAGAGTGAGCAGTTCTTC

V: TRBV25-1
J: TRBJ2-7
size: .
D: .
length: 15
CDR3: CASSDVGGRKDEQYF
DNA: TGTGCCAGCAGTGACGTTGGGGGCCGGAAAGACGAGCAGTACTTC

V: TRBV19
J: TRBJ1-2
size: .
D: .
length: 15
CDR3: CASSSRGYRDYGYTF
DNA: TGTGCCAGTAGTTCAAGGGGCTACCGTGACTATGGCTACACCTTC

V: TRBV7-2
J: TRBJ2-2
size: once
D: .
length: 15
CDR3: CASSPQGLNTGELFF
DNA: TGTGCCAGCAGCCCGCAGGGACTGAACACCGGGGAGCTGTTTTTT

V: TRBV4-1
J: TRBJ2-1
size: .
D: .
length: 16
CDR3: CASSKGTRSSYNEQFF
DNA: TGCGCCAGCAGCAAGGGGACTCGAAGCTCCTACAATGAGCAGTTCTTC

V: TRBV5-1
J: TRBJ1-2
size: .
D: .
length: 13
CDR3: CASSQDGDYGYTF
DNA: TGCGCCAGCAGTCAGGACGGGGACTATGGCTACACCTTC

V: TRBV27
J: TRBJ2-3
size: .
D: .
length: 13
CDR3: CASSLSSADTQYF
DNA: TGTGCCAGCAGCTTATCGTCCGCAGATACGCAGTATTTT

V: TRBV6-5
J: TRBJ2-1
size: .
D: .
length: 14
CDR3: CASSQLARLGEQFF
DNA: TGTGCCAGCAGTCAACTAGCCCGACTGGGTGAGCAGTTCTTC

V: TRBV9
J: TRBJ1-2
size: .
D: .
length: 14
CDR3: CASSVAPGQGGYTF
DNA: TGTGCCAGCAGCGTAGCACCAGGGCAAGGCGGCTACACCTTC

V: TRBV4-1
J: TRBJ2-2
size: .
D: TRBD1
length: 17
CDR3: CASSQTTGGANTGELFF
DNA: TGCGCCAGCAGCCAGACCACAGGGGGCGCGAACACCGGGGAGCTGTTTTTT

V: TRBV7-2
J: TRBJ2-1
size: .
D: TRBD2
length: 16
CDR3: CASSLLGLATYNEQFF
DNA: TGTGCCAGCAGCCTCCTAGGACTAGCGACCTACAATGAGCAGTTCTTC

V: TRBV5-6
J: TRBJ1-5
size: .
D: .
length: 14
CDR3: CASTRGPSNQPQHF
DNA: TGTGCCAGCACTCGTGGGCCGAGCAATCAGCCCCAGCATTTT

V: TRBV6-1
J: TRBJ2-7
size: few
D: .
length: 14
CDR3: CAIRPRERRYEQYF
DNA: TGTGCCATCCGCCCCCGGGAGAGACGCTACGAGCAGTACTTC

V: TRBV18
J: TRBJ2-5
size: .
D: TRBD2
length: 14
CDR3: CASSPRAGEETQYF
DNA: TGTGCCAGCTCACCAAGGGCGGGAGAAGAGACCCAGTACTTC

V: TRBV5-1
J: TRBJ1-3
size: .
D: .
length: 13
CDR3: CASSLYGGNTIYF
DNA: TGCGCCAGCAGCTTGTACGGCGGGAACACCATATATTTT

V: TRBV2
J: TRBJ1-1
size: few
D: TRBD1
length: 16
CDR3: CASSGEQGLMNTEAFF
DNA: TGTGCCAGCAGTGGGGAACAGGGGCTCATGAACACTGAAGCTTTCTTT

V: TRBV7-9
J: TRBJ2-1
size: .
D: .
length: 12
CDR3: CASSLGSNEQFF
DNA: TGTGCCAGCAGCCTCGGTAGCAATGAGCAGTTCTTC

V: TRBV4-1
J: TRBJ2-7
size: .
D: .
length: 16
CDR3: CASSQDSGSEPYEQYF
DNA: TGCGCCAGCAGCCAAGATAGCGGTAGCGAGCCCTACGAGCAGTACTTC

V: TRBV19
J: TRBJ2-2
size: .
D: TRBD1
length: 12
CDR3: CASGQAAGELFF
DNA: TGTGCCAGCGGACAGGCCGCCGGGGAGCTGTTTTTT

V: TRBV5-4
J: TRBJ2-7
size: once
D: TRBD1
length: 15
CDR3: CASSLAGQRPYEQYF
DNA: TGTGCCAGCAGCTTGGCGGGACAGAGGCCCTACGAGCAGTACTTC

V: TRBV10-3
J: TRBJ1-3
size: .
D: .
length: 17
CDR3: CATLGLTGPSSGNTIYF
DNA: TGTGCCACCTTGGGTTTGACAGGCCCTAGCTCTGGAAACACCATATATTTT

V: TRBV13
J: TRBJ2-7
size: .
D: TRBD2
length: 13
CDR3: CASSLPSGKEQYF
DNA: TGTGCCAGCAGCTTACCTAGCGGGAAAGAGCAGTACTTC

V: TRBV19
J: TRBJ1-1
size: .
D: .
length: 16
CDR3: CASLDRHGLRNTEAFF
DNA: TGTGCCAGTTTAGACAGGCACGGCCTAAGGAACACTGAAGCTTTCTTT

V: TRBV12-5
J: TRBJ2-5
size: .
D: TRBD1
length: 15
CDR3: CASGLPTGVPETQYF
DNA: TGTGCTAGTGGTTTGCCGACAGGGGTCCCAGAGACCCAGTACTTC

V: TRBV10-3
J: TRBJ1-2
size: .
D: TRBD1
length: 13
CDR3: CAISEPDRGGYTF
DNA: TGTGCCATCAGTGAGCCGGACAGGGGTGGCTACACCTTC

V: TRBV7-2
J: TRBJ2-1
size: .
D: TRBD2
length: 14
CDR3: CASRPSGIYNEQFF
DNA: TGTGCCAGCAGGCCTAGCGGGATCTACAATGAGCAGTTCTTC

V: TRBV19
J: TRBJ2-3
size: once
D: TRBD1
length: 15
CDR3: CASSIATGGTDTQYF
DNA: TGTGCCAGTAGTATCGCGACAGGGGGCACAGATACGCAGTATTTT

V: TRBV5-8
J: TRBJ1-5
size: .
D: TRBD1
length: 16
CDR3: CASSRDRGLNNQPQHF
DNA: TGTGCCAGCAGTCGGGACAGGGGACTGAACAATCAGCCCCAGCATTTT

V: TRBV5-4
J: TRBJ1-2
size: .
D: .
length: 12
CDR3: CASSFHSYGYTF
DNA: TGTGCCAGCAGCTTTCACAGCTATGGCTACACCTTC

V: TRBV5-4
J: TRBJ1-1
size: .
D: TRBD1
length: 14
CDR3: CVVGQGAQRAEAFF
DNA: TGTGTCGTGGGACAGGGGGCGCAAAGGGCTGAAGCTTTCTTT

V: TRBV5-6
J: TRBJ2-2
size: .
D: TRBD1
length: 16
CDR3: CASSFYQGVGTGELFF
DNA: TGTGCCAGCAGCTTTTACCAGGGGGTCGGGACCGGGGAGCTGTTTTTT

V: TRBV7-2
J: TRBJ1-4
size: .
D: TRBD1
length: 15
CDR3: CASSAGTGVFEKRFF
DNA: TGTGCCAGCAGCGCCGGGACAGGCGTCTTTGAAAAACGGTTTTTT

V: TRBV12-5
J: TRBJ2-3
size: .
D: .
length: 13
CDR3: CASGLNQADTQYF
DNA: TGTGCTAGTGGTTTGAACCAGGCGGATACGCAGTATTTT

V: TRBV29-1
J: TRBJ2-7
size: .
D: TRBD2
length: 12
CDR3: CSVGLASYEQYF
DNA: TGCAGCGTGGGACTAGCGTCCTACGAGCAGTACTTC

V: TRBV6-5
J: TRBJ2-1
size: .
D: TRBD1
length: 13
CDR3: CASSYYPTGEQFF
DNA: TGTGCCAGCAGTTACTACCCGACAGGGGAGCAGTTCTTC

V: TRBV19
J: TRBJ1-2
size: .
D: TRBD1
length: 13
CDR3: CASSMGTGGGYTF
DNA: TGTGCCAGTAGTATGGGGACAGGGGGCGGCTACACCTTC

V: TRBV9
J: TRBJ1-3
size: .
D: .
length: 15
CDR3: CASSSGGQGGNTIYF
DNA: TGTGCCAGCAGCTCTGGAGGTCAGGGAGGTAACACCATATATTTT

V: TRBV5-1
J: TRBJ2-2
size: .
D: .
length: 16
CDR3: CASSLAQGTATGELFF
DNA: TGCGCCAGCAGCTTGGCCCAGGGCACTGCCACCGGGGAGCTGTTTTTT

V: TRBV10-3
J: TRBJ1-2
size: few
D: .
length: 12
CDR3: CAIPRRYYGYTF
DNA: TGTGCCATACCCAGGAGGTACTATGGCTACACCTTC

V: TRBV5-1
J: TRBJ2-5
size: .
D: .
length: 13
CDR3: CASSPGVGETQYF
DNA: TGCGCCAGCAGCCCCGGGGTGGGGGAGACCCAGTACTTC

V: TRBV19
J: TRBJ2-1
size: .
D: TRBD2
length: 17
CDR3: CASSPRGVAGGEGEQFF
DNA: TGTGCCAGTAGCCCGAGGGGGGTGGCGGGGGGGGAAGGGGAGCAGTTCTTC

V: TRBV2
J: TRBJ2-7
size: .
D: .
length: 15
CDR3: CASSEGTSPSYEQYF
DNA: TGTGCCAGCAGTGAGGGAACTAGCCCTTCCTACGAGCAGTACTTC

V: TRBV5-1
J: TRBJ2-7
size: .
D: .
length: 14
CDR3: CASNPGFPSDEQYF
DNA: TGCGCCAGCAACCCGGGTTTCCCTTCCGACGAGCAGTACTTC